This T cell receptor (beta chain) was profiled in a study of shared clonotypes between healthy human individuals. Donors, healthy HIV-negative adults, lacked recent acute infections or vaccinations. The CDR3 has 15 amino acids. Germline loops: CDR1 SEHNR, CDR2 FQNEAQ (reference sequence). V lost 5 bases to trimming and J lost 0 bases, with 13 bases between them. Authors' data handling: Filtering differed for immunoSEQ, which gave only junction sequences without quality scores. Clones were sequenced by immunoSEQ multiplex PCR, and TCRdb holds only the in-frame ones, with some missing. V, J and clone size are taken as reported in that table, and D and trimming were inferred from the DNA itself. The repertoire holds roughly 1,000,000 clones, with approximately 80% as singletons.

The gene calls are TRBV7-9 and TRBJ1-1; D gene ambiguous. The material sequenced was memory CD4+ T cells from PBMCs. Regarding subset: CD45RA-negative fraction. The source of this sequence is a man aged 18-30 years in good health. Some clones in this sample may be carry-over from other donors' samples. CDR3 sequence (DNA): TGTGCCAGCAGCCACGCCAGGTGGTTGAACACTGAAGCTTTCTTT. Its protein is CASSHARWLNTEAFF.